Below, 7 T cell receptor beta chains from the same sample are listed, as sequenced in a study of T cell responses to AZD1222 COVID-19 vaccine. Repertoires were generated with immunoSEQ multiplex PCR, while TCRdb's copy carries only in-frame clones and drops some. The sample carries 100,000 to 150,000 clones, around 90% recorded once. The specimen was peripheral blood, collected on day 0 of AZD1222 vaccination. The source of these receptors is an adult in good health.

The chain couples TRBV9 to TRBJ1-3; D is uncertain. V was trimmed by 0 bases and J by 4 bases, leaving 17 bases between them. The CDR3 has 17 amino acids. Germline CDR1 is SGDLS and CDR2 is YYNGEE. CDR3 sequence (DNA): TGTGCCAGCAGCGTAGCTACGAGTGGCGGGTCCGGAAACACCATATATTTT. This codes for CASSVATSGGSGNTIYF. The variable domain in full, with the rest retrieved from reference TRBV9 and TRBJ1-3, is DSGVTQTPKHLITATGQRVTLRCSPRSGDLSVYWYQQSLDQGLQFLIQYYNGEERAKGNILERFSAQQFPDLHSELNLSSLELGDSALYFCASSVATSGGSGNTIYFGEGSWLTVV.

The table lists this clone with a few counts. The chain employs TRBV6-4 and TRBJ2-5; 8 bases are shared with TRBD2. This CDR3 comprises 16 residues. Per the germline V gene, CDR1 is MRHNA and CDR2 is SNTAGT. V shed 0 bases, J shed 2 bases, and the junction held 5 bases outside the gene matches. The CDR3 DNA sequence: TGTGCCAGCAGTGACTCCGCGGGAGGCGGGCAAGAGACCCAGTACTTC. Translated: CASSDSAGGGQETQYF.

The gene calls are TRBV29-1 and TRBJ1-4; D gene uncertain. The V gene lost 4 bases and the J gene lost 2 bases, with 8 bases spanning the gap. CDR1 SQVTM and CDR2 ANQGSEA come from the germline V gene. CDR3 length: 13 residues. CDR3 loop: CSVGLGTNEKLFF. Here the CDR3 DNA reads TGCAGCGTTGGTCTCGGGACTAATGAAAAACTGTTTTTT.

The rearrangement joins TRBV5-5 to TRBJ2-1, with D perhaps TRBD2 (6 bases). The CDR3 is made up of 15 amino acids. Germline CDR1 reads SGHKS; CDR2 reads YYEKEE (reference sequence). V lost 4 bases, J lost 5 bases, and 16 bases lay in between. The DNA for the CDR3 is TGTGCCAGCAGCATAAGCGGGTCTAATCACAATGAGCAGTTCTTC. Amino acid sequence: CASSISGSNHNEQFF.

J is TRBJ1-4 and V is TRBV7-9, with D possibly TRBD1 on 5 matching bases. Germline V CDR1 and CDR2: SEHNR, FQNEAQ (reference sequence). The germline V and J ends were trimmed by 7 bases and 5 bases, with 20 bases remaining between them. The CDR3 runs to 16 residues. For the CDR3, the DNA is TGTGCCAGCATGATATGGGGCCGGGACCTGAATGAAAAACTGTTTTTT. Protein: CASMIWGRDLNEKLFF.

The chain couples TRBV4-3 to TRBJ2-2; possible D gene TRBD1, 5 bases. This CDR3 region has 16 residues. V was clipped by 0 bases and J by 2 bases, with 10 bases between them. The germline CDR1 and CDR2 sequences are LGHNA and YSLEER. The chain's CDR3 is CASSQESRANTGELFF. In DNA, the CDR3 is TGCGCCAGCAGCCAAGAAAGCAGGGCAAACACCGGGGAGCTGTTTTTT.

This clone has a handful of counts. This sequence joins TRBV25-1 and TRBJ1-1; D not resolved. Trimming pared 6 bases from V and 2 bases from J, leaving 16 bases between. Germline V gene sequence: CDR1 MGHDK, CDR2 SYGVNS. The CDR3 runs to 15 residues. The CDR3 sequence is CASSLETGSNTEAFF. CDR3 in DNA: TGTGCCAGCAGCCTCGAGACGGGGTCCAACACTGAAGCTTTCTTT.